The 31 T cell receptor beta chains given below trace back to one sample, sequenced in a study of T cells in Graves' hyperthyroidism and ophthalmopathy (dated by TCRdb to between 2018 and 2020). Preparation of the library involved multiplex PCR. TCRdb lists the instrument as Illumina HiSeq 2000. The TCR beta CDR3 regions were amplified from the RNA transcripts. For the first round of RT-PCR on the TCR CDR3, the HTBI primer set was used together with the Qiagen OneStep RT-PCR kit. TCRdb reprocessed the public reads (quality trimming at Q25 with fastp, clone calling with MiXCR) and kept in-frame beta chains. When rows share a CDR3 protein, they turn into one entry using the most common DNA and genes. This sample lists over 550,000 distinct CDR3 sequences; 15% to 20% were detected once. The ten top clones hold 15% to 20% of the sample. The sample comprised blood. These receptors originate from a woman under 30 with Graves' hyperthyroidism.

This clonotype appeared a few times. The CDR3 sequence is CASSPSGGSNQPQHF. DNA for the CDR3: TGTGCCAGCAGCCCGAGCGGGGGAAGCAATCAGCCCCAGCATTTT. The chain employs TRBV3-1 and TRBJ1-5; a weak D match, TRBD1 (5 bases). The V gene lost 4 bases and the J gene lost 1 base, with 11 bases spanning the gap. The CDR3 runs 15 residues. Germline V CDR1 and CDR2: LGHDT, YNNKEL (reference sequence).

This clonotype showed up just a few times. This chain links TRBV7-2 with TRBJ2-2; TRBD2 matches at 8 bases. Germline-derived CDR1 and CDR2 are SGHTA and FQGNSA. Losses at the gene ends were 4 bases for V and 3 bases for J; bases not matched to a gene: 10. This CDR3 has 17 residues. The chain's CDR3 is CASSYNLGLVYTGELFF. CDR3 nucleotide sequence: TGTGCCAGCAGCTACAATCTGGGACTAGTTTACACCGGGGAGCTGTTTTTT.

This chain links TRBV5-1 with TRBJ2-1, with D perhaps matching TRBD2 (6 bases). Germline-derived CDR1 and CDR2 are SGHRS and YFSETQ. Deletions cut 1 base from V and 7 bases from J, with 12 bases between. This CDR3 comprises 14 residues. CDR3 loop: CASSLRELRNEQFF. DNA for the CDR3: TGCGCCAGCAGCTTGCGGGAGCTTAGGAATGAGCAGTTCTTC.

The chain employs TRBV7-9 and TRBJ1-2; TRBD1 agrees at 7 bases. CDR1 and CDR2 from the germline V gene are SEHNR and FQNEAQ (reference sequence). J gave up 7 bases and V 1 base, and 9 bases lay outside the gene matches. This CDR3 comprises 15 residues. The CDR3 loop is CASSLGQGDPGGYTF. The CDR3 nucleotides read TGTGCCAGCAGCTTAGGACAGGGTGACCCCGGTGGCTACACCTTC. Supplemented by reference TRBV7-9 and TRBJ1-2, the full variable domain reads DTGVSQNPRHKITKRGQNVTFRCDPISEHNRLYWYRQTLGQGPEFLTYFQNEAQLEKSRLLSDRFSAERPKGSFSTLEIQRTEQGDSAMYLCASSLGQGDPGGYTFGSGTRLTVV.

V gene TRBV29-1 combines with J gene TRBJ2-2; TRBD2 matches 7 bases. The V and J ends lost 6 bases and 0 bases, in that order; junction bases with no gene match: 7. The CDR3 length is 15 residues. Germline lookup yields CDR1 SQVTM and CDR2 ANQGSEA. CDR3 protein: CSVKTSRTNTGELFF. CDR3 in DNA: TGCAGCGTAAAGACTAGCCGCACGAACACCGGGGAGCTGTTTTTT.

In its sample, this clonotype was seen a few times. J is TRBJ1-2 and V is TRBV20-1; tentative D call: TRBD1 (5 bases). Germline values: CDR1 DFQATT, CDR2 SNEGSKA (reference sequence). Trimming shortened V by 0 bases and J by 14 bases, and 16 bases separated the two germline ends. This CDR3 is 12 amino acids long. CDR3 amino acids: CSARERGVGETF. The CDR3 DNA sequence: TGCAGTGCTAGAGAGCGGGGGGTAGGGGAAACCTTC.

The rearrangement uses TRBV9 and TRBJ2-3, with D perhaps matching TRBD2 (5 bases). The CDR3 runs to 16 residues. Germline lookup yields CDR1 SGDLS and CDR2 YYNGEE. V shed 0 bases and J shed 1 base, with 12 bases lying between them. DNA for the CDR3: TGTGCCAGCAGCGTAGACCTAGCTTTCGGCACAGATACGCAGTATTTT. This encodes CASSVDLAFGTDTQYF.

This clonotype appeared a few times. The chain employs TRBV12-3 or TRBV12-4 and TRBJ1-6; D may be TRBD1 (6 bases). V was pared by 4 bases and J by 9 bases, with 16 bases between. The CDR3 is made up of 15 amino acids. The CDR3, as DNA: TGTGCCAGCAGTTGGGGCTCACAGGGTCGTTCACCCCTCCACTTT. Protein sequence: CASSWGSQGRSPLHF.

This clonotype appeared a few times. This chain links TRBV6-2 or TRBV6-3 with TRBJ2-1, with D possibly called TRBD1 or TRBD2 (5 bases each). Per germline, CDR1 MNHEY and CDR2 SVGEGT. The CDR3 loop spans 16 amino acids. The V end lost 6 bases, the J end lost 4 bases, and 19 bases lay between the germline ends. CDR3 sequence reads: CASRSRGTTNYNEQFF. The CDR3 DNA sequence: TGTGCCAGCAGATCACGTGGGACCACAAATTACAATGAGCAGTTCTTC.

This clonotype was recorded many times. J is TRBJ1-1 and V is TRBV6-2 or TRBV6-3, with no clear D. Trimming pared 8 bases from V and 1 base from J, leaving 11 bases between. Germline CDR1 and CDR2: MNHEY and SVGEGT. The CDR3 sequence is 13 residues long. CDR3 residues: CASFSWKNTEAFF. The CDR3 nucleotides are TGTGCCAGCTTTTCTTGGAAGAACACTGAAGCTTTCTTT.

This clonotype was seen at least ten times. The chain couples TRBV6-5 to TRBJ2-1, with 8 bases matching TRBD2. Per the germline V gene, CDR1 is MNHEY and CDR2 is SVGAGI. The junction had 5 bases not matched to a gene; V was cut back by 2 bases and J by 2 bases. The CDR3 covers 16 residues. In nucleotides, the CDR3 is TGTGCCAGCAGTTACACTCGGGGACTAGCCTACAATGAGCAGTTCTTC. Its protein product is CASSYTRGLAYNEQFF.

The chain combines TRBV10-1 with TRBJ2-5; 9 bases map to TRBD1. CDR3 length: 17 amino acids. V dropped 3 bases and J dropped 5; count of bases not matched to a gene: 13. Germline values: CDR1 WNHNN, CDR2 SYGVQD (reference sequence). Here the CDR3 DNA reads TGCGCCAGCAGTGAATCACCTTGGGACAGGGTGAGGGAGACCCAGTACTTC. It yields the protein CASSESPWDRVRETQYF.

This clonotype was seen ten or more times. V gene TRBV30 combines with J gene TRBJ2-7; the D gene is possibly TRBD2 (6 bases). Germline CDR1 reads GTSNPN; CDR2 reads SVGIG (reference sequence). The CDR3 runs to 14 residues. V lost 6 bases and J lost 2, with 17 bases in between. CDR3 residues: CACPGRGRPYEQYF. Here the CDR3 DNA reads TGTGCCTGCCCGGGGCGGGGTCGACCCTACGAGCAGTACTTC.

This sequence joins TRBV5-1 and TRBJ1-3, with D hard to call. Deletions cut 7 bases from V and 4 bases from J, with 12 bases between. The CDR3 runs 13 residues. CDR1 is SGHRS and CDR2 is YFSETQ in the germline V gene. CDR3 amino acids: CASGSTNGNTIYF. The CDR3 DNA reads TGCGCCAGCGGTAGCACGAACGGAAACACCATATATTTT.

This clonotype has only a few counts. The chain combines TRBV27 with TRBJ1-2; a possible D gene is TRBD1 (5 bases). CDR1 and CDR2 from the germline V gene are MNHEY and SMNVEV (reference sequence). This CDR3 is 12 amino acids long. CDR3 protein: CTVQGPNYGYTF. CDR3 coding DNA: TGTACGGTGCAGGGCCCTAACTATGGCTACACCTTC.

Only a few counts were recorded for this clonotype. The rearrangement uses TRBV12-3 or TRBV12-4 and TRBJ1-1, with a possible D match to TRBD1 (6 bases). This CDR3 contains 15 residues. The V and J ends lost 6 bases and 1 base respectively, with 15 bases between them. The CDR3 region has the DNA TGTGCCAGCAGGAAACCCCGACAGGCGAACACTGAAGCTTTCTTT. Its protein is CASRKPRQANTEAFF.

This clonotype was observed many times. The V gene is TRBV20-1, the J gene TRBJ2-3; D is ambiguous. Trimming removed 0 bases at V and 2 bases at J, with 12 bases between. Germline CDR1 DFQATT, CDR2 SNEGSKA (reference sequence). This CDR3 region has 15 residues. CDR3 sequence reads: CSARDLAFFTDTQYF. CDR3 sequence (DNA): TGCAGTGCTAGAGATCTGGCATTTTTCACAGATACGCAGTATTTT.

The chain recombines TRBV19 with TRBJ2-3, with 8 bases that match TRBD2. This CDR3 spans 16 amino acids. The germline V gene has CDR1 LNHDA and CDR2 SQIVND (reference sequence). With 4 bases clipped from V and 2 bases from J, the junction kept 8 bases outside the gene matches. The CDR3, as DNA: TGTGCCAGTAGTACACGGGGGGGCCACGACACAGATACGCAGTATTTT. It codes for CASSTRGGHDTDTQYF.

Ten or more counts support this clonotype. CDR3 residues: CASSPGTLADTQYF. The DNA of the CDR3 is TGTGCCAGCAGCCCGGGCACGCTGGCGGATACGCAGTATTTT. The chain is built from TRBV7-9 and TRBJ2-3; unclear D gene. Germline V gene lookup returns CDR1 SEHNR and CDR2 FQNEAQ (reference sequence). Trimming took 5 bases from V and 6 from J, leaving 15 bases between them. The CDR3 has 14 residues.

Points on this clonotype: A single base separates this from a much larger clone, so it may be a read error. The chain combines TRBV12-3 or TRBV12-4 with TRBJ2-7; perhaps TRBD1 as D (6 bases). V lost 6 bases and J 6 bases, leaving 15 bases between the germline ends. The CDR3 contains 13 residues. CDR3 sequence: CASSNREPGEQYF. The CDR3 coding sequence is TGTGCCAGCAGCAACAGGGAACCCGGCGAGCAGTACTTC.

This clonotype was recorded many times. CDR3 coding DNA: TGTGCCAGCAGCCTACCAGTTGGGACTGAGCAGTTCTTC. This sequence encodes CASSLPVGTEQFF. V is TRBV13 and J is TRBJ2-1; D may be TRBD1 or TRBD2 (5 bases each). The CDR3 runs to 13 residues. From germline, CDR1 is PRHDT and CDR2 FYEKMQ (reference sequence). Deletions cut 5 bases from V and 9 bases from J, with 14 bases between. Supplemented by reference TRBV13 and TRBJ2-1, the full variable domain reads AAGVIQSPRHLIKEKRETATLKCYPIPRHDTVYWYQQGPGQDPQFLISFYEKMQSDKGSIPDRFSAQQFSDYHSELNMSSLELGDSALYFCASSLPVGTEQFFGPGTRLTVL.

This clonotype has a count of ten or more. The CDR3: CASSRSLGRETQYF. The CDR3, as DNA: TGTGCCAGCAGCCGAAGTCTTGGGAGGGAGACCCAGTACTTC. The chain uses TRBV7-9 and TRBJ2-5, with a tentative D call TRBD2 (6 bases). The V and J ends lost 5 bases and 5 bases respectively, with 15 bases between them. Germline-derived CDR1 and CDR2 are SEHNR and FQNEAQ (reference sequence). The CDR3 is made up of 14 amino acids.

The rearrangement uses TRBV3-1 and TRBJ2-1, with 11 bases fitting TRBD2. V shed 4 bases, J shed 4 bases, and the junction held 15 bases outside the gene matches. The germline V gene encodes CDR1 LGHDT and CDR2 YNNKEL (reference sequence). This CDR3 has 19 residues. CDR3: CASSLVGGTSGQYYNEQFF. As DNA, the CDR3 is TGTGCCAGCAGCCTCGTCGGAGGGACTAGCGGACAATATTACAATGAGCAGTTCTTC.

This clonotype was found once. V usage is TRBV28 and J usage is TRBJ2-1, with 7 bases aligning to TRBD2. Looked up from germline, CDR1 is MDHEN and CDR2 is SYDVKM. CDR3 size: 15 residues. Trimming removed 6 bases from V and 9 bases from J; junction bases left unmatched: 14. The CDR3 coding sequence is TGTGCCAGCAGCCCCGGCTGGGCGGGAGTTAGTGAGCAGTTCTTC. Translation: CASSPGWAGVSEQFF.

This clonotype was recorded a few times. The V gene is TRBV24-1, the J gene TRBJ2-1; 9 positions agree with TRBD2. Germline V CDR1 and CDR2: KGHDR, SFDVKD. The CDR3 runs to 14 residues. Losses at the gene ends were 7 bases for V and 4 bases for J; bases not matched to a gene: 4. CDR3 bases: TGTGCCACCAGCTCTAGCGGGGATTACAATGAGCAGTTCTTC. It yields the protein CATSSSGDYNEQFF.

This sequence joins TRBV3-1 and TRBJ1-3; D perhaps matches TRBD1 (6 bases). The CDR3 length is 15 residues. Trimming pared 2 bases from V and 4 bases from J, leaving 12 bases between. CDR1 and CDR2 (germline): LGHDT, YNNKEL (reference sequence). The CDR3 protein is CASSQTGLEGNTIYF. The CDR3 DNA sequence: TGTGCCAGCAGCCAAACAGGGCTGGAAGGAAACACCATATATTTT. Drawing the rest from reference TRBV3-1 and TRBJ1-3, the complete variable domain is DTAVSQTPKYLVTQMGNDKSIKCEQNLGHDTMYWYKQDSKKFLKIMFSYNNKELIINETVPNRFSPKSPDKAHLNLHINSLELGDSAVYFCASSQTGLEGNTIYFGEGSWLTVV.

This clonotype was seen a few times. This CDR3 reads CASTLGTGVEKLFF. DNA of the CDR3: TGTGCCAGCACCTTGGGGACAGGGGTTGAAAAACTGTTTTTT. The chain carries TRBV12-3 or TRBV12-4 and TRBJ1-4; 10 nucleotides line up with TRBD1. Losses at the gene ends were 7 bases for V and 7 bases for J; bases not matched to a gene: 6. The CDR3 has 14 residues.

The V gene is TRBV19, the J gene TRBJ2-7, with 9 bases fitting TRBD1. The length of the CDR3 is 14 residues. J gave up 6 bases and V 6 bases, and 9 bases lay outside the gene matches. CDR1 LNHDA and CDR2 SQIVND come from the germline V gene (reference sequence). In nucleotides, the CDR3 is TGTGCCAGTAGCGAGACAGGGGGAGGCCTCGAGCAGTACTTC. This translates into CASSETGGGLEQYF.

This clonotype has a count of ten or more. The chain has TRBV11-3 and TRBJ2-2; the D gene is possibly TRBD2 (5 bases). CDR1 SGHNT and CDR2 YENEEA come from the germline V gene. This CDR3 region has 14 residues. V lost 3 bases and J 4 bases, leaving 9 bases between the germline ends. CDR3 DNA: TGTGCCAGCAGCTTTCGACGGGGCACCGGGGAGCTGTTTTTT. Translation gives CASSFRRGTGELFF. The entire variable domain, with the rest obtained from reference TRBV11-3 and TRBJ2-2, is as follows: EAGVVQSPRYKIIEKKQPVAFWCNPISGHNTLYWYLQNLGQGPELLIRYENEEAVDDSQLPKDRFSAERLKGVDSTLKIQPAELGDSAVYLCASSFRRGTGELFFGEGSRLTVL.

This clonotype was counted a few times. The chain uses TRBV3-1 and TRBJ2-7, with 9 nucleotides matching TRBD1. The ends lost 1 base at V and 5 bases at J; junction bases unmatched: 12. Germline loops: CDR1 LGHDT, CDR2 YNNKEL (reference sequence). The CDR3 has 17 amino acids. CDR3 sequence: CASSQARSATGGHEQYF. DNA for the CDR3: TGTGCCAGCAGCCAAGCGAGGAGCGCGACAGGGGGGCACGAGCAGTACTTC.

In this sample, this clonotype turned up a few times. The chain combines TRBV7-9 with TRBJ1-1; D not resolved. Germline loops: CDR1 SEHNR, CDR2 FQNEAQ (reference sequence). The germline V and J ends were trimmed by 5 bases and 3 bases, with 10 bases remaining between them. CDR3 length: 13 residues. CDR3 region: CASSTRWDTEAFF. CDR3 nucleotide sequence: TGTGCCAGCAGCACCCGATGGGACACTGAAGCTTTCTTT.